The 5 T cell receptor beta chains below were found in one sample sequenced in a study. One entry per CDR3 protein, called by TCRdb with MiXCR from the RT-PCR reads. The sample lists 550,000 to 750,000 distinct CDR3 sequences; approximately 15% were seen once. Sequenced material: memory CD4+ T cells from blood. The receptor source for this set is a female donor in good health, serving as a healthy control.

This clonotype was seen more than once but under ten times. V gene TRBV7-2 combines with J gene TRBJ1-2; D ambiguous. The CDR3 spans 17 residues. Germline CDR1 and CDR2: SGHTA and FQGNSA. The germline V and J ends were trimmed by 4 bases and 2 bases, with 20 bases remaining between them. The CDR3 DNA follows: TGTGCCAGCAGCTCCACATGGAGGGCAGCCCTAAACTATGGCTACACCTTC. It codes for CASSSTWRAALNYGYTF.

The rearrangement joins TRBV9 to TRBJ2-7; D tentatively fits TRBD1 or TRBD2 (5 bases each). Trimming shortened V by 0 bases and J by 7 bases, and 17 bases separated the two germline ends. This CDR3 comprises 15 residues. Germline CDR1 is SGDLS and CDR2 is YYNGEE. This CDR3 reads CASSVAVQDGGEQYF. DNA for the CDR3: TGTGCCAGCAGCGTAGCGGTTCAGGATGGGGGAGAGCAGTACTTC. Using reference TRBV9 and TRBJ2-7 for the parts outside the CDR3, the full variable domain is DSGVTQTPKHLITATGQRVTLRCSPRSGDLSVYWYQQSLDQGLQFLIQYYNGEERAKGNILERFSAQQFPDLHSELNLSSLELGDSALYFCASSVAVQDGGEQYFGPGTRLTVT.

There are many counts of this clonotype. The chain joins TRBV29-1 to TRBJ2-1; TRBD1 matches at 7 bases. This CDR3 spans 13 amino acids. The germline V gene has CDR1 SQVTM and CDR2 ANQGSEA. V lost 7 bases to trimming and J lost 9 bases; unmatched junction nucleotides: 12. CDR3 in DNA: TGCAGCGCTGTTGACAGGGTCGGAGGTGAGCAGTTCTTC. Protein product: CSAVDRVGGEQFF.

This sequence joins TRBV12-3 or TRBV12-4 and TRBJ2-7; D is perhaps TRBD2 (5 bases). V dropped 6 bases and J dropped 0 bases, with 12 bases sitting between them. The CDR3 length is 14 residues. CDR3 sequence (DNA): TGTGCCAGCAGGCCGGGATTTAGCTCCTACGAGCAGTACTTC. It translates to CASRPGFSSYEQYF.

This CDR3 is CASSLGAGPGPTYSNQPQHF. CDR3 DNA: TGTGCCAGCAGCTTAGGCGCCGGACCAGGGCCAACGTATAGCAATCAGCCCCAGCATTTT. This chain uses TRBV7-2 with TRBJ1-5; a weak D match, TRBD1 (5 bases). Trimming pared 1 base from V and 0 bases from J, leaving 22 bases between. Germline CDR1 reads SGHTA; CDR2 reads FQGNSA. This CDR3 spans 20 amino acids.